This TCR beta chain was profiled in a study of technical replicates of blood from several donors. The germline V gene encodes CDR1 MNHNS and CDR2 SASEGT. The CDR3 length is 15 residues. The junction had 7 bases not matched to a gene; V was cut back by 2 bases and J by 6 bases. Libraries were prepared by immunoSEQ multiplex PCR; TCRdb keeps only in-frame clonotypes and omits some of them. Of approximately 80,000 clones in the sample, roughly 98% are singletons; the top ten hold roughly 0.15%. V usage is TRBV6-1 and J usage is TRBJ1-5; 7 nucleotides agree with TRBD1. The sequencing input was T cells isolated from PBMCs. The TCR originated in a human donor in good health. CDR3 region: CASSEQTGHLQPQHF. The CDR3 nucleotides are TGTGCCAGCAGTGAACAGACAGGGCACCTTCAGCCCCAGCATTTT.